This section outlines one TCR beta chain sequence together with its context. The antigen it binds to is not known. Per-nucleotide qualities are absent, and no much larger clonotype sits a single base away. This entry belongs to a study of somatic mutations in T cells in chronic GVHD (dated by TCRdb to between 2020 and 2021). For sorting, staining was performed with anti-CD3, anti-CD4, anti-CD8 and a Vbeta20 antibody from the IOTest Beta Mark kit on a FACSAria III, and a purity above 97% was achieved. Peripheral blood was drawn into sodium heparin tubes, and mononuclear cells were separated by Ficoll-Paque PLUS density gradient centrifugation. CD4+ Vbeta20+, CD4+ Vbeta20-, and CD8+ T cell fractions were FACS-sorted before TCRbeta deep sequencing. Genomic DNA was isolated and then used for the TCRbeta deep sequencing. The immunoSEQ assay, provided as a commercial service, was used for TCRbeta CDR3 sequencing and initial data processing. The authors processed their data as follows. Reads were demultiplexed, adapter and primer sequences were removed, similar clones were merged by frequency-ratio clustering, and V, D, J genes were annotated with IMGT. Drawn from immuneACCESS, this table holds only the in-frame rearrangements with V and J called that TCRdb kept. Clones are partly lost; checked studies trace under half to an unresolved V gene and leave the rest unexplained. V, J and clone size are those of that table, while D and trimming were read from the DNA. The sample records 12,000 to 15,000 clones, over 65% of which are singletons. About 30% of the sample is in the top ten clones.

The CDR3 holds 11 amino acids from the cysteine to the phenylalanine. Just CDR3 DNA is preserved here, 33 bases in frame from base 1. The V end loses 7 bases and the J end loses 0 bases, and a stretch of 4 bases separates them. Taken from the germline V gene, the CDR1 and CDR2 loops are MDHEN and SYDVKM. Recombination connected TRBV28 to TRBJ2-7; too little of a D gene remains to name it. Source material: Vbeta20-negative CD4+ T cells from blood. In the paper's terms, the cell subset or site label means: CD4+ T cells sorted as TCR Vbeta20 negative by flow cytometry. The origin of this receptor is a male patient aged 50 or older with chronic graft-versus-host disease. After a transplant, some T cells may be of graft donor origin. The base sequence is TGTGCCAGCACAGACTCCTACGAGCAGTACTTC. Its product reads: CASTDSYEQYF.